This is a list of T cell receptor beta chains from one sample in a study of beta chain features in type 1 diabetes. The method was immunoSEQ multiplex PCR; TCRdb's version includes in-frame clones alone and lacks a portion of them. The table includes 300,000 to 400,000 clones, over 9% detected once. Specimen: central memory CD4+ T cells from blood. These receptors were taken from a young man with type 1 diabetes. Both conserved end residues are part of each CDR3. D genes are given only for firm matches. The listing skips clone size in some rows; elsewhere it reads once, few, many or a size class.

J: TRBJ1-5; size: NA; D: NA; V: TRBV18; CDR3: CASSPPGRGGNQPQHF; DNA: TGTGCCAGCTCACCACCGGGGAGGGGTGGTAATCAGCCCCAGCATTTT
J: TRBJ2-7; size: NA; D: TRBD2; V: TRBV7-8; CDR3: CASRRTAGGEQYF; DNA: TGTGCCAGCAGGAGGACTGCGGGAGGAGAGCAGTACTTC
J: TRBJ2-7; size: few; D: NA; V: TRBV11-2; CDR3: CASSSIRGSSYEQYF; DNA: TGTGCCAGCAGCTCGATACGGGGGTCCTCCTACGAGCAGTACTTC
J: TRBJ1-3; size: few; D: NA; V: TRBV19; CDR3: CASRRISGNTIYF; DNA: TGTGCCAGTAGGCGGATTTCTGGAAACACCATATATTTT
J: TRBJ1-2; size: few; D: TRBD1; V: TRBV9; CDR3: CASSPGGTGKTRNGYTF; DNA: TGTGCCAGCAGCCCAGGGGGAACTGGGAAGACTCGGAATGGCTACACCTTC
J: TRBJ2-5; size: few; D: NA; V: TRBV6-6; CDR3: CASTDRSSGSTQYF; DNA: TGTGCCAGCACCGACAGGTCCTCAGGGTCGACCCAGTACTTC
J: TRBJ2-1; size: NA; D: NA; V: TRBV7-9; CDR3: CASSLGGSWPNEQFF; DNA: TGTGCCAGCAGCTTAGGCGGATCTTGGCCCAATGAGCAGTTCTTC
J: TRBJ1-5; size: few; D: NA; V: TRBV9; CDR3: CASSVGRDGQPQHF; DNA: TGTGCCAGCAGCGTAGGCAGGGACGGTCAGCCCCAGCATTTT
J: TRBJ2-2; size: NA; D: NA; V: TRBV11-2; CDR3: CASSPVAGELFF; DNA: TGTGCCAGCAGCCCTGTAGCCGGGGAGCTGTTTTTT
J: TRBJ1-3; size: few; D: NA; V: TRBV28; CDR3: CASGTPGGNTIYF; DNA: TGTGCCAGCGGTACCCCAGGAGGAAACACCATATATTTT
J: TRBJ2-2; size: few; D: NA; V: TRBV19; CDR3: CAISDGGRTGELFF; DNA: TGTGCCATTAGTGACGGGGGGCGAACCGGGGAGCTGTTTTTT
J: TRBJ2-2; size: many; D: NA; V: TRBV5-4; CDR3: CASSLALLAATNTGELFF; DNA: TGTGCCAGCAGCTTGGCCTTACTAGCAGCCACGAACACCGGGGAGCTGTTTTTT
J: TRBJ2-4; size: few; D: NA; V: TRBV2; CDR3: CASSGEAEDIQYF; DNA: TGTGCCAGCAGTGGGGAGGCAGAGGACATTCAGTACTTC
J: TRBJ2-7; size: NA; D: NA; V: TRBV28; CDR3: CASSPQLSEQYF; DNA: TGTGCCAGCAGCCCTCAGTTGAGCGAGCAGTACTTC
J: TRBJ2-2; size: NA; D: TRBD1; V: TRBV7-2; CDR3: CASSIPHRGRTGELFF; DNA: TGTGCCAGCAGCATCCCACACAGGGGTAGAACCGGGGAGCTGTTTTTT
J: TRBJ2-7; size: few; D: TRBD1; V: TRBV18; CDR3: CASSPDRGQNEQYF; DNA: TGTGCCAGCAGTCCGGACAGGGGGCAAAACGAGCAGTACTTC
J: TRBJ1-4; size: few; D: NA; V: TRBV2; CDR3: CASSEDRVNEKLFF; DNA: TGTGCCAGCAGTGAAGACAGGGTTAATGAAAAACTGTTTTTT
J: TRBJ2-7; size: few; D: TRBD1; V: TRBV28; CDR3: CASSWTGPYEQYF; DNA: TGTGCCAGCAGTTGGACAGGCCCCTACGAGCAGTACTTC
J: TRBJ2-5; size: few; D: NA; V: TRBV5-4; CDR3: CASSSFPETQYF; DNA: TGTGCCAGCAGCTCTTTTCCGGAGACCCAGTACTTC
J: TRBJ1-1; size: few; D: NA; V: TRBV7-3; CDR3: CASSSSRDTEAFF; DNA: TGTGCCAGCAGCTCTTCGAGGGACACTGAAGCTTTCTTT
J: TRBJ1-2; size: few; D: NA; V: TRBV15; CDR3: CATSGGSAGAHYGYTF; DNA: TGTGCCACCAGCGGAGGGTCGGCTGGAGCTCACTATGGCTACACCTTC
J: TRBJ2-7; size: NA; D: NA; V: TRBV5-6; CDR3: CASSAPLGYEQYF; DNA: TGTGCCAGCAGCGCCCCTCTAGGGTACGAGCAGTACTTC
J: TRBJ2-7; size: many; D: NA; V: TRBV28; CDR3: CATLGALAYEQYF; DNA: TGTGCCACCCTGGGGGCACTCGCCTACGAGCAGTACTTC
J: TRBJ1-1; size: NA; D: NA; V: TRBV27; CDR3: CASSPLGPLNTEAFF; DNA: TGTGCCAGCAGTCCCTTGGGACCCTTGAACACTGAAGCTTTCTTT
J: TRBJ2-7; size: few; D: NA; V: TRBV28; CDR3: CASKEDLGYEQYF; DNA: TGTGCCAGCAAAGAAGACCTGGGATACGAGCAGTACTTC
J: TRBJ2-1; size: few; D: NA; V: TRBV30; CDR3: CAWERQANEQFF; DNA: TGTGCCTGGGAGCGACAGGCCAATGAGCAGTTCTTC
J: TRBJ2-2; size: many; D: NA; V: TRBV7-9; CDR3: CASSTGTVNTGELFF; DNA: TGTGCCAGCAGCACCGGGACGGTGAACACCGGGGAGCTGTTTTTT
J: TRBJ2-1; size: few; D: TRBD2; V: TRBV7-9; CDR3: CASSPGLAHEQFF; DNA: TGTGCCAGCAGCCCCGGACTAGCCCATGAGCAGTTCTTC
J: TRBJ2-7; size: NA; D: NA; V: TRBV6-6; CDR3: CASSKGQVSLHEQYF; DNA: TGTGCCAGCTCCAAAGGGCAGGTATCGTTGCACGAGCAGTACTTC
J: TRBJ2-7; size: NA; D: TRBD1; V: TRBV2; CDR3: CASSAQGAYEQYF; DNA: TGTGCCAGCAGTGCCCAGGGGGCCTACGAGCAGTACTTC
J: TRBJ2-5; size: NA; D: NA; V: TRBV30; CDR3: CAWSVGVRQETQYF; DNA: TGTGCCTGGAGTGTAGGGGTGCGGCAAGAGACCCAGTACTTC
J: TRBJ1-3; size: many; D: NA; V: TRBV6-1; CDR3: CATRPQGSGNTIYF; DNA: TGTGCCACCCGACCACAGGGCTCTGGAAACACCATATATTTT
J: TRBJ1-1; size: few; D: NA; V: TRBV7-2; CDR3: CASSLANGEAFF; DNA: TGTGCCAGCAGCTTAGCCAACGGGGAAGCTTTCTTT
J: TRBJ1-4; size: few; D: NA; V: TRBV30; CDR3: CAWRRGADEKLFF; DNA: TGTGCCTGGAGGCGGGGGGCGGATGAAAAACTGTTTTTT
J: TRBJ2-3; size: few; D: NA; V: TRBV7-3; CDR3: CASSPDWAGSTDTQYF; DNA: TGTGCCAGCAGCCCCGACTGGGCGGGAAGCACAGATACGCAGTATTTT
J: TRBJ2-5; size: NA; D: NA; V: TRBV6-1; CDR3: CASRLPGSQETQYF; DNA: TGTGCCAGCCGTCTCCCAGGTAGCCAAGAGACCCAGTACTTC